A single sample gave rise to the 11 T cell receptor beta chains below, sequenced in a study of cytomegalovirus exposure and HLA in healthy donors. In the PCR, 60 Vbeta and 13 Jbeta primers were used. The assay was immunoSEQ multiplex PCR, and TCRdb's table has in-frame clones only and misses some. Among some 150,000 clones listed, 80% were seen once. The specimen sequenced was PBMCs. These receptors originate from a man between 18 and 29 years old in good health and CMV-seropositive.

The chain has TRBV19 and TRBJ2-1, with TRBD2 matching over 7 bases. Germline CDR1 is LNHDA and CDR2 is SQIVND (reference sequence). The J segment lost 8 bases and the V segment lost 3 bases, leaving 4 bases of the junction unmatched. The CDR3 has 13 amino acids. The CDR3 here is CASSIGGRHEQFF. CDR3 coding DNA: TGTGCCAGTAGTATTGGCGGGAGACATGAGCAGTTCTTC.

The chain has TRBV11-2 and TRBJ2-3; 7 nucleotides match TRBD2. Germline CDR1 is SGHAT and CDR2 is FQNNGV. The ends lost 3 bases at V and 0 bases at J; junction bases unmatched: 6. This CDR3 is built from 16 residues. The CDR3 nucleotides read TGTGCCAGCAGCTTTCGCAGCGGGGTTAGCACAGATACGCAGTATTTT. Amino acid sequence: CASSFRSGVSTDTQYF. Full variable domain (outside the CDR3, taken from reference TRBV11-2 and TRBJ2-3): EAGVAQSPRYKIIEKRQSVAFWCNPISGHATLYWYQQILGQGPKLLIQFQNNGVVDDSQLPKDRFSAERLKGVDSTLKIQPAKLEDSAVYLCASSFRSGVSTDTQYFGPGTRLTVL.

The chain recombines TRBV18 with TRBJ1-1; 8 nucleotides align to TRBD1. Losses at the gene ends were 6 bases for V and 2 bases for J; bases not matched to a gene: 2. The length of the CDR3 is 13 residues. Germline V CDR1 and CDR2: KGHSH, LQKENI. CDR3: CASSGQGNTEAFF. CDR3 nucleotides: TGTGCCAGCTCCGGACAGGGAAACACTGAAGCTTTCTTT.

The CDR3 region is CASSLGGGLAYNEQFF. The CDR3 coding sequence is TGTGCCAGCAGCTTGGGGGGGGGACTAGCCTACAATGAGCAGTTCTTC. The chain joins TRBV7-9 to TRBJ2-1, with 8 bases that match TRBD2. V shed 3 bases and J 2 bases; nucleotides not matched to a gene: 6. The CDR3 has 16 amino acids. Germline lookup yields CDR1 SEHNR and CDR2 FQNEAQ (reference sequence).

The V call is TRBV18, the J call TRBJ1-2; 7 nucleotides align to TRBD1. The V segment lost 4 bases and the J segment 8 bases; nucleotides outside the gene matches: 13. CDR1 and CDR2 from the germline V gene are KGHSH and LQKENI. The CDR3 is made up of 15 amino acids. The CDR3 spells CASSQPGTDLLGYTF. CDR3 DNA: TGTGCCAGCTCACAGCCCGGGACAGACCTCCTGGGCTACACCTTC.

The chain links TRBV13 to TRBJ1-4; 10 bases are shared with TRBD1. Germline CDR1 reads PRHDT; CDR2 reads FYEKMQ (reference sequence). The CDR3 sequence is 15 residues long. J gave up 6 bases and V 5 bases, and 6 bases lay outside the gene matches. This chain's CDR3 is CASSLGQGGDEKLFF. CDR3 coding DNA: TGTGCCAGCAGCCTTGGACAGGGGGGCGATGAAAAACTGTTTTTT.

The count of this clone is one. The rearrangement joins TRBV27 to TRBJ1-6; the D gene is possibly TRBD1 (5 bases). CDR1 and CDR2 (germline): MNHEY, SMNVEV (reference sequence). V was shortened by 2 bases and J by 11 bases, with 13 bases between the two germline ends. This CDR3 has 14 amino acids. Here the CDR3 DNA reads TGTGCCAGCAGTTTAGGGACTTTAGGTACACCCCTCCACTTT. Translation gives CASSLGTLGTPLHF.

J is TRBJ1-1 and V is TRBV4-1; TRBD1 might be the D (6 bases). Germline V CDR1 and CDR2: MGHRA, YSYEKL. Trimming removed 1 base at V and 0 bases at J, with 6 bases between. This CDR3 has 14 residues. DNA of the CDR3: TGCGCCAGCAGCCAAGGGACAGTGAACACTGAAGCTTTCTTT. Translating gives CASSQGTVNTEAFF.

This clone was seen once. The rearrangement joins TRBV18 to TRBJ2-1; the match to TRBD2 covers 13 bases. The CDR3 length is 18 residues. Germline-derived CDR1 and CDR2 are KGHSH and LQKENI. V lost 3 bases and J lost 3; bases outside the gene matches: 8. The CDR3 spells CASSPRTSGSVGYNEQFF. The CDR3 nucleotides are TGTGCCAGCTCACCTCGGACTAGCGGGAGCGTCGGCTACAATGAGCAGTTCTTC.

The rearrangement uses TRBV7-2 and TRBJ2-3, with TRBD2 as a possible D gene (6 bases). This CDR3 has 15 amino acids. V lost 1 base and J 5 bases, leaving 13 bases between the germline ends. CDR1 SGHTA and CDR2 FQGNSA come from the germline V gene. The CDR3 nucleotides read TGTGCCAGCAGCTTAGGCGGGGTGGTAAAAGATACGCAGTATTTT. It translates to CASSLGGVVKDTQYF.

This chain links TRBV19 with TRBJ1-4; 8 positions match TRBD1. V lost 3 bases, J lost 2 bases, and 2 bases stayed unmatched. The germline gives CDR1 LNHDA, CDR2 SQIVND (reference sequence). This CDR3 contains 15 residues. This chain's CDR3 is CASSITGGTNEKLFF. DNA of the CDR3: TGTGCCAGTAGTATTACAGGGGGGACTAATGAAAAACTGTTTTTT.